The rows below give T cell receptor beta chains drawn from one sample of a study of blood T cell repertoires in COVID-19. The repertoire was sequenced with immunoSEQ multiplex PCR; TCRdb's copy has only in-frame clones and lacks some. The table records 150,000 to 200,000 clones, roughly 93% of them present only once. The material sequenced was peripheral blood. Every receptor here comes from a woman aged 55-75 years with COVID-19, enrolled during active disease. Each CDR3 is given with its conserved first and last residue. Fields, in order: J gene, D gene, V gene, clone size, CDR3 protein, CDR3 DNA. D genes are given only for firm matches. Size is omitted from some rows. Given values are once, few, many or a class for expanded clones.

TRBJ2-6,TRBD1,TRBV4-3,NA,CASSQVQGAGANVLTF,TGCGCCAGCAGCCAAGTACAGGGGGCTGGGGCCAACGTCCTGACTTTC
TRBJ1-5,NA,TRBV19,NA,CASSRLGGTGNQPQHF,TGTGCCAGTAGTCGCTTGGGGGGGACGGGCAATCAGCCCCAGCATTTT
TRBJ2-7,NA,TRBV5-1,NA,CASSLGRERGEQYF,TGCGCCAGCAGCCTGGGACGGGAGAGGGGCGAGCAGTACTTC
TRBJ2-5,TRBD1,TRBV5-1,NA,CASSSQTGAPQETQYF,TGCGCCAGCAGCTCGCAGACAGGGGCCCCCCAAGAGACCCAGTACTTC
TRBJ2-7,TRBD1,TRBV11-2,NA,CASSTLTGTELYEQYF,TGTGCCAGCAGTACCTTAACCGGGACAGAGCTTTACGAGCAGTACTTC
TRBJ2-7,NA,TRBV7-8,NA,CASSLAQGGSYEQYF,TGTGCCAGCAGCTTAGCGCAGGGGGGATCCTACGAGCAGTACTTC
TRBJ2-7,TRBD1,TRBV6-5,NA,CASSYSPGTAYEQYF,TGTGCCAGCAGTTACTCACCCGGGACAGCCTACGAGCAGTACTTC
TRBJ2-3,NA,TRBV19,NA,CASSMVGSDTQYF,TGTGCCAGTAGTATGGTCGGGTCGGATACGCAGTATTTT
TRBJ1-1,NA,TRBV2,NA,CASSGTGGNTEAFF,TGTGCCAGCAGTGGGACTGGAGGGAACACTGAAGCTTTCTTT
TRBJ2-7,TRBD2,TRBV3-1/TRBV3-2,NA,CASSQDTSAEQYF,TGTGCCAGCAGCCAAGATACTAGCGCCGAGCAGTACTTC
TRBJ1-2,NA,TRBV29-1,NA,CSANGGDYGYTF,TGCAGCGCTAACGGGGGAGACTATGGCTACACCTTC
TRBJ1-1,NA,TRBV9,NA,CASSVLGGDTEAFF,TGTGCCAGCAGCGTCCTTGGGGGGGACACTGAAGCTTTCTTT
TRBJ2-7,TRBD2,TRBV6-2/TRBV6-3,NA,CASSYSLGAGGYEQYF,TGTGCCAGCAGTTACTCACTCGGAGCGGGGGGCTACGAGCAGTACTTC
TRBJ2-7,TRBD1,TRBV11-1,NA,CASSPRQGAAFEQYF,TGTGCCAGCAGCCCAAGACAGGGGGCTGCGTTCGAGCAGTACTTC
TRBJ1-4,NA,TRBV11-2,NA,CASSLDSYRVVLIEKLFF,TGTGCCAGCAGCTTAGATTCGTACAGGGTGGTGCTTATTGAAAAACTGTTTTTT
TRBJ1-2,NA,TRBV29-1,NA,CSVGGGYGYTF,TGCAGCGTTGGCGGGGGCTATGGCTACACCTTC
TRBJ2-5,TRBD2,TRBV25-1,few,CASNPYSSGGGQETQYF,TGTGCCAGCAACCCATACTCTAGCGGGGGGGGTCAAGAGACCCAGTACTTC
TRBJ1-5,TRBD1,TRBV4-3,NA,CASSPDRVNQPQHF,TGCGCCAGCAGCCCGGACAGGGTCAATCAGCCCCAGCATTTT
TRBJ2-7,NA,TRBV7-9,NA,CASSLEQGWSEQYF,TGTGCCAGCAGCTTAGAACAGGGCTGGTCCGAGCAGTACTTC
TRBJ1-5,NA,TRBV5-5,NA,CASSAAGGNQPQHF,TGTGCCAGCAGCGCTGCCGGGGGCAATCAGCCCCAGCATTTT
TRBJ1-1,NA,TRBV11-2,NA,CASSRRPQGNTEAFF,TGTGCCAGCAGCCGACGGCCCCAGGGGAACACTGAAGCTTTCTTT
TRBJ1-3,NA,TRBV7-9,NA,CASTITAGLPGNTIYF,TGTGCCAGCACCATAACCGCAGGGCTCCCTGGAAACACCATATATTTT
TRBJ2-4,NA,TRBV27,NA,CASSFGQLAKNIQYF,TGTGCCAGCAGTTTCGGACAACTAGCCAAAAACATTCAGTACTTC
TRBJ2-2,NA,TRBV9,NA,CASSVVGTGELFF,TGTGCCAGCAGCGTAGTCGGCACCGGGGAGCTGTTTTTT
TRBJ2-7,TRBD1,TRBV19,medium-sized,CASSTLQGANEQYF,TGTGCCAGTAGTACCCTACAGGGGGCCAACGAGCAGTACTTC
TRBJ1-2,TRBD1,TRBV6-5,NA,CASSSDRSLYGYTF,TGTGCCAGCAGTTCGGACAGGTCTTTGTATGGCTACACCTTC
TRBJ1-5,NA,TRBV15,NA,CATSTDIDQPQHF,TGTGCCACCAGCACCGACATAGATCAGCCCCAGCATTTT
TRBJ2-1,TRBD1,TRBV4-1,NA,CASSQAVNRDRGYNEQFF,TGCGCCAGCAGCCAAGCAGTAAACCGGGACAGGGGCTACAATGAGCAGTTCTTC
TRBJ1-1,NA,TRBV29-1,NA,CSVSGGVTEAFF,TGCAGCGTTTCCGGTGGAGTAACTGAAGCTTTCTTT
TRBJ2-3,NA,TRBV6-1,NA,CASSEPGATGPYSTDTQYF,TGTGCCAGCAGTGAACCTGGTGCGACAGGACCCTACAGCACAGATACGCAGTATTTT
TRBJ1-1,NA,TRBV19,NA,CASSSLPGEAFF,TGTGCCAGTAGTAGTCTTCCGGGAGAAGCTTTCTTT
TRBJ2-6,NA,TRBV10-2,NA,CASSVQASGANVLTF,TGCGCCAGCAGTGTCCAGGCTTCTGGGGCCAACGTCCTGACTTTC
TRBJ1-1,NA,TRBV5-1,NA,CASSVGAGGGGTEAFF,TGCGCCAGCAGCGTAGGGGCGGGGGGAGGTGGTACTGAAGCTTTCTTT
TRBJ2-2,NA,TRBV20-1,NA,CSASGQLDTGELFF,TGCAGTGCTAGTGGACAGCTTGACACCGGGGAGCTGTTTTTT
TRBJ2-1,TRBD1,TRBV9,once,CASSVVGTGPYNEQFF,TGTGCCAGCAGCGTAGTCGGGACAGGTCCCTACAATGAGCAGTTCTTC
TRBJ1-6,NA,TRBV3-1/TRBV3-2,NA,CASSQDRGYNSPLHF,TGTGCCAGCAGCCAAGATAGGGGGTATAATTCACCCCTCCACTTT
TRBJ1-2,NA,TRBV15,NA,CATSRDPENYTF,TGTGCCACCAGCAGAGATCCAGAAAACTACACCTTC
TRBJ2-7,NA,TRBV11-2,NA,CASSSIRSGLLYEQYF,TGTGCCAGCAGCTCAATACGTAGTGGTCTCCTCTACGAGCAGTACTTC